Reported below is one T cell receptor (beta chain). The antigen is undetermined. These data come from a study of graft-versus-host responses after intestinal transplantation. For the study at large: Recipients were given multivisceral, liver-intestinal, or isolated intestinal transplants. Induction with anti-thymocyte globulin, then tacrolimus and steroids for around three years, was given to all recipients.

Using immunoSEQ multiplex PCR, the repertoire was profiled, and TCRdb retains in-frame clones only, with some absent. This table holds around 110,000 clones, just over 90% found once. This TCR derives from a human donor who received an intestinal transplant. The material sequenced was unstimulated CD4+ T cells sorted from spleen or lymph node cells, taken before intestinal transplant.

The CDR3 nucleotides read TGTGCCAGCAGTGCCTACCAGGGTGGGGAAAAACTGTTTTTT. Translation gives CASSAYQGGEKLFF. The chain combines TRBV25-1 with TRBJ1-4, with a weak D call TRBD1 (5 bases). The V gene's germline CDR1 is MGHDK and CDR2 SYGVNS. Trimming pared 4 bases from V and 8 bases from J, leaving 14 bases between. The CDR3 loop spans 14 amino acids.